This passage covers 19 T cell receptor beta chains from one sample sequenced in a study of blood T cell repertoires in COVID-19. Clones were sequenced by immunoSEQ multiplex PCR, and TCRdb holds only the in-frame ones, with some missing. Of roughly 420,000 clones listed, around nine tenths are singletons. The specimen was PBMCs or T cells enriched from blood (not recorded which). The source of these receptors is a woman between 25 and 40 years old with acute COVID-19.

The chain employs TRBV10-3 and TRBJ1-2; the match to TRBD1 covers 7 bases. This CDR3 comprises 13 residues. Germline lookup yields CDR1 ENHRY and CDR2 SYGVKD. The trim removed 11 bases at V and 0 bases at J, leaving 6 bases unmatched. CDR3 sequence: CAAWGQSNYGYTF. CDR3 nucleotide sequence: TGTGCCGCCTGGGGACAGTCTAACTATGGCTACACCTTC.

This sequence joins TRBV12-5 and TRBJ2-1; the match to TRBD2 covers 11 bases. The CDR3 has 17 residues. Per germline, CDR1 LGHNT and CDR2 FRNRAP. Unmatched junction bases numbered 9, after V lost 2 bases and J lost 6 bases. The CDR3: CASGLILAGGPGNEQFF. In nucleotides, the CDR3 is TGTGCTAGTGGTTTGATATTAGCGGGGGGGCCGGGCAATGAGCAGTTCTTC.

This chain joins TRBV6-2 or TRBV6-3 and TRBJ2-3; weak D call: TRBD1 (5 bases). The CDR3 contains 15 residues. Germline assignment: CDR1 MNHEY and CDR2 SVGEGT. V was shortened by 2 bases and J by 5 bases, with 14 bases between the two germline ends. CDR3 protein: CASSYIRGRVDTQYF. CDR3 coding DNA: TGTGCCAGCAGTTACATAAGGGGTCGGGTAGATACGCAGTATTTT.

V gene TRBV5-8 combines with J gene TRBJ1-5; D unclear. Germline CDR1 SGHTS, CDR2 YDEGEE. The V gene lost 0 bases and the J gene lost 7 bases, with 14 bases spanning the gap. The CDR3 covers 15 residues. The DNA of the CDR3 is TGTGCCAGCAGCTTGGAGAGCCGCTCATGGCAGCCCCAGCATTTT. It yields the protein CASSLESRSWQPQHF. The variable domain in full, with the rest retrieved from reference TRBV5-8 and TRBJ1-5, is EAGVTQSPTHLIKTRGQQATLRCSPISGHTSVYWYQQALGLGLQFLLWYDEGEERNRGNFPPRFSGRQFPNYSSELNVNALELEDSALYLCASSLESRSWQPQHFGDGTRLSIL.

The V gene is TRBV3-1 (or the pseudogene TRBV3-2), the J gene TRBJ1-4; D is ambiguous. The CDR3 extends over 14 amino acids. Trimming shortened V by 1 base and J by 8 bases, and 11 bases separated the two germline ends. The germline V gene has CDR1 LGHDT and CDR2 YNNKEL (reference sequence). The CDR3 loop is CASSQGKIREKLFF. The DNA for the CDR3 is TGTGCCAGCAGCCAAGGAAAAATCCGGGAAAAACTGTTTTTT.

The chain combines TRBV5-1 with TRBJ2-5; 11 bases fit TRBD2. V lost 3 bases to trimming and J lost 5 bases; unmatched junction nucleotides: 6. Germline V gene data show CDR1 as SGHRS and CDR2 as YFSETQ. This CDR3 region has 15 residues. CDR3 nucleotide sequence: TGCGCCAGCAGCTCACTAGCGGGGGCGGTGGAGACCCAGTACTTC. Amino acid sequence: CASSSLAGAVETQYF.

In the case of this clone: Other DNA sequences of this sample code for an identical CDR3. The CDR3 nucleotides are TGTGCCAGCAGTGATCAGGGGACGACTGAAGCTTTCTTT. Amino acids: CASSDQGTTEAFF. J is TRBJ1-1 and V is TRBV2; weak D call: TRBD1 (6 bases). The CDR3 spans 13 residues. The V and J ends lost 3 bases and 5 bases respectively, with 10 bases between them. The germline V gene encodes CDR1 SNHLY and CDR2 FYNNEI.

The rearrangement joins TRBV10-3 to TRBJ2-2, with D unresolved. Germline CDR1 and CDR2: ENHRY and SYGVKD. With 5 bases removed from V and 7 bases from J, the gap between germline ends came to 14 bases. The CDR3 has 14 residues. The CDR3 protein is CAISPSWALGELFF. CDR3 coding DNA: TGTGCCATCAGTCCAAGTTGGGCCCTCGGGGAGCTGTTTTTT.

The gene calls are TRBV6-5 and TRBJ2-7, with D perhaps TRBD1 (6 bases). In germline, CDR1 is MNHEY, CDR2 SVGAGI. V dropped 8 bases and J dropped 6 bases, with 20 bases sitting between them. The CDR3 is 14 residues long. CDR3 coding DNA: TGTGCCAGCTTCCTCCAGCTGGGGGCTCGCGAGCAGTACTTC. It specifies CASFLQLGAREQYF.

The V gene is TRBV19, the J gene TRBJ1-4; 8 bases fit TRBD1. The CDR3 extends over 16 amino acids. V shed 6 bases and J 1 base; nucleotides not matched to a gene: 7. The germline CDR1 and CDR2 sequences are LNHDA and SQIVND (reference sequence). The DNA of the CDR3 is TGTGCCAGTAGAGGGGACAGGAGGGAAACTAATGAAAAACTGTTTTTT. As protein: CASRGDRRETNEKLFF.

The chain combines TRBV4-3 with TRBJ2-3, with 9 bases matching TRBD1. Germline trimming cut 3 bases from V and 2 bases from J; bases unmatched to any gene: 3. Germline CDR1 is LGHNA and CDR2 is YSLEER. The CDR3 is made up of 15 amino acids. CDR3 coding DNA: TGCGCCAGCAGCCAGAGGGACAGGGACACAGATACGCAGTATTTT. Its translation is CASSQRDRDTDTQYF.

This clone was seen a single time. This chain joins TRBV5-1 and TRBJ1-1; a weak D match, TRBD1 (6 bases). V lost 4 bases to trimming and J lost 1 base, with 14 bases between them. Per germline, CDR1 SGHRS and CDR2 YFSETQ. This CDR3 contains 15 residues. CDR3 residues: CASSPGGAGNTEAFF. The CDR3 DNA reads as TGCGCCAGCAGCCCCGGGGGGGCGGGGAACACTGAAGCTTTCTTT.

The V gene is TRBV5-5, the J gene TRBJ1-1; D is undetermined. The CDR3 runs 13 residues. Germline-derived CDR1 and CDR2 are SGHKS and YYEKEE (reference sequence). Between the trimmed V and J ends, which lost 2 bases and 5 bases, there was a span of 10 bases. DNA for the CDR3: TGTGCCAGCAGCTTTGAGGGAGGGACTGAAGCTTTCTTT. Amino acid sequence: CASSFEGGTEAFF.

The chain combines TRBV9 with TRBJ2-2; 7 bases match TRBD2. CDR1 is SGDLS, CDR2 YYNGEE, per germline. This CDR3 region has 13 residues. J was trimmed by 6 bases and V by 5 bases; bases with no gene match: 4. As DNA, the CDR3 is TGTGCCAGCAGACGGGGGGAGGCCGGGGAGCTGTTTTTT. It translates to CASRRGEAGELFF.

The chain uses TRBV7-9 and TRBJ2-5; 13 bases map to TRBD2. Trimming took 1 base from V and 2 from J; bases not matched to a gene: 1. CDR1 is SEHNR and CDR2 is FQNEAQ in the germline V gene (reference sequence). The CDR3 is 16 residues long. CDR3: CASSLGLAGGQETQYF. The DNA for the CDR3 is TGTGCCAGCAGCTTAGGACTAGCGGGGGGTCAAGAGACCCAGTACTTC.

The rearrangement joins TRBV5-6 to TRBJ1-2, with TRBD1 matching 9 bases. This CDR3 is built from 15 residues. V lost 2 bases and J lost 6; bases outside the gene matches: 8. Looked up from germline, CDR1 is SGHDT and CDR2 is YYEEEE. The CDR3 is CASSFGTGLGDGYTF. In DNA, the CDR3 is TGTGCCAGCAGCTTCGGGACAGGGCTGGGAGATGGCTACACCTTC.

The chain couples TRBV2 to TRBJ2-2, with 10 bases identical to TRBD2. Per the germline V gene, CDR1 is SNHLY and CDR2 is FYNNEI. The CDR3 is made up of 16 amino acids. Germline trimming cut 5 bases from V and 2 bases from J; bases unmatched to any gene: 5. The CDR3 reads CASSFSGGGNTGELFF. The CDR3, as DNA: TGTGCCAGCAGTTTCAGCGGGGGGGGAAACACCGGGGAGCTGTTTTTT.

A remark on this clone: Mismatch with germline at one junction end may stem from a read error. The CDR3 is CASREGQGWGNEQFF. For the CDR3, the DNA is TGTGCCAGCAGGGAAGGACAGGGCTGGGGGAATGAGCAGTTCTTC. This chain connects TRBV2 to TRBJ2-1, with TRBD1 matching 8 bases. Germline CDR1 SNHLY, CDR2 FYNNEI. This CDR3 contains 15 residues.

The chain couples TRBV6-5 to TRBJ2-1, with no clear D. CDR1 is MNHEY and CDR2 is SVGAGI in the germline V gene. This CDR3 contains 11 residues. V shed 7 bases and J shed 7 bases, with 8 bases lying between them. DNA for the CDR3: TGTGCCAGCACCCTAATTAATGAGCAGTTCTTC. Its translation: CASTLINEQFF.